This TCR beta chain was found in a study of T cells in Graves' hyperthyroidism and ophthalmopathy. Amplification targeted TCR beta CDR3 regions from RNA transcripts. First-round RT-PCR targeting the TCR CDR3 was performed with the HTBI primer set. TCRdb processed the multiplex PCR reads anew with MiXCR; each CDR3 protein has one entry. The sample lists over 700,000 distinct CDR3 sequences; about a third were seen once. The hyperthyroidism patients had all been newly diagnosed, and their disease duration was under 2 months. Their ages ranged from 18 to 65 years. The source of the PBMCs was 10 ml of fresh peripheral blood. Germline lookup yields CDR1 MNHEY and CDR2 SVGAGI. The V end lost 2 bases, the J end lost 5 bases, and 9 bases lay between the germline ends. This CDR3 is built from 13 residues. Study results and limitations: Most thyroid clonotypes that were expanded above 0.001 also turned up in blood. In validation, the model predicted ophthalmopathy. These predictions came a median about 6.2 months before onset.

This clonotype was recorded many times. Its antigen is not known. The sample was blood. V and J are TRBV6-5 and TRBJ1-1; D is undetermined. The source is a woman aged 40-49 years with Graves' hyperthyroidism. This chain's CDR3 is CASSYDKRTEAFF. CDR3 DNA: TGTGCCAGCAGTTACGACAAACGGACTGAAGCTTTCTTT.